The 5 T cell receptor beta chains listed next were all sequenced from one sample in a study of cytomegalovirus exposure and HLA in healthy donors. Assay used: immunoSEQ multiplex PCR; TCRdb lists only in-frame clones, some missing. Of about 160,000 clones listed, 91% are singletons. The sample comprised PBMCs. Receptors originate from a woman under 30 in good health and CMV-seropositive.

The genes are TRBV7-6 and TRBJ2-5; D may be TRBD2 (5 bases). Trimming removed 0 bases from V and 5 bases from J, with 10 bases in between. In germline, CDR1 is SGHVS, CDR2 FNYEAQ. This CDR3 has 14 residues. CDR3: CASSLAGVGETQYF. CDR3 bases: TGTGCCAGCAGCTTAGCGGGAGTTGGGGAGACCCAGTACTTC. The entire variable domain, with the rest obtained from reference TRBV7-6 and TRBJ2-5, is as follows: GAGVSQSPRYKVTKRGQDVALRCDPISGHVSLYWYRQALGQGPEFLTYFNYEAQQDKSGLPNDRFSAERPEGSISTLTIQRTEQRDSAMYRCASSLAGVGETQYFGPGTRLLVL.

V gene TRBV27 combines with J gene TRBJ2-3, with no clear D. The CDR3 is 14 amino acids. V dropped 5 bases and J dropped 5 bases, with 14 bases sitting between them. Germline CDR1 MNHEY, CDR2 SMNVEV (reference sequence). DNA of the CDR3: TGTGCCAGCAGTCCCTTTCCCAGGCTAGATACGCAGTATTTT. This codes for CASSPFPRLDTQYF.

The chain joins TRBV5-1 to TRBJ2-3; D is perhaps TRBD1 (5 bases). Germline V gene sequence: CDR1 SGHRS, CDR2 YFSETQ. The CDR3 contains 15 residues. Trimming took 3 bases from V and 3 from J, leaving 14 bases between them. The CDR3, as DNA: TGCGCCAGCAGCTCCCCGCCAGGGAAAACAGATACGCAGTATTTT. This gives the protein CASSSPPGKTDTQYF.

The V and J genes are TRBV5-3 and TRBJ2-7; 8 nucleotides agree with TRBD2. TRBV5-3 is annotated as an ORF whose role is uncertain. This CDR3 has 15 residues. V lost 0 bases and J lost 6; bases outside the gene matches: 8. The chain's CDR3 is CARSLGLAGRSEQYF. The CDR3 DNA follows: TGTGCCAGAAGCTTGGGGCTAGCGGGCCGCTCCGAGCAGTACTTC.

The DNA for the CDR3 is TGCGCCAGCAGCTTGACCAGGGATCCCTACAATGAGCAGTTCTTC. Residues: CASSLTRDPYNEQFF. This chain joins TRBV5-1 and TRBJ2-1; possibly TRBD1 for D (5 bases). The CDR3 consists of 15 residues. V lost 1 base and J 2 bases, leaving 10 bases between the germline ends. CDR1 and CDR2 from the germline V gene are SGHRS and YFSETQ.